These T cell receptor beta chains were read from a single sample in a study of shared clonotypes between healthy human individuals. TCRdb's copy holds only in-frame clones and misses some; the assay was immunoSEQ multiplex PCR. Found here are some 2.1 million clones, 85% to 95% of them singletons; the top ten hold roughly 0.13%. Sequencing was performed on naive CD4+ T cells sorted from blood. The origin of the receptors is a man aged 18 to 35 in good health. CDR3s include the opening cysteine and the closing phenylalanine or tryptophan. The D gene is left open where the match is weak. Clone size is stated in some rows and not others, as once, few, many or a class when expanded.

J	D	size	V	DNA	CDR3
TRBJ2-1	TRBD1	NA	TRBV10-2	TGCGCCAGCAATACGGGACAGGGCTCCTACAATGAGCAGTTCTTC	CASNTGQGSYNEQFF
TRBJ2-3	NA	NA	TRBV18	TGTGCCAGCTCACCGCCTATGGGGGGAAGCACAGATACGCAGTATTTT	CASSPPMGGSTDTQYF
TRBJ1-4	NA	NA	TRBV19	TGTGCCAGTAGTAGGGGCTCTGGCCCTAATGAAAAACTGTTTTTT	CASSRGSGPNEKLFF
TRBJ1-1	NA	NA	TRBV30	TGTGCCTGGAGTCGGGGGGGCGAGGGTGAAGCTTTCTTT	CAWSRGGEGEAFF
TRBJ2-5	NA	few	TRBV5-1	TGCGCCAGCAGCTTCTCGGGGGGCCAGGAGACCCAGTACTTC	CASSFSGGQETQYF
TRBJ2-5	TRBD2	NA	TRBV7-2	TGTGCCAGCAGCTTAGGGTCTTCGGGAGGGGAGGAGACCCAGTACTTC	CASSLGSSGGEETQYF
TRBJ2-1	TRBD2	NA	TRBV7-8	TGTGCCAGCAGCTTAGAGGCGGGGGTATACAATGAGCAGTTCTTC	CASSLEAGVYNEQFF
TRBJ2-2	NA	NA	TRBV1	TGCACCAGCGCCACGACCGGGACTAGCGACCCCGGGGAGCTGTTTTTT	CTSATTGTSDPGELFF
TRBJ2-7	TRBD2	NA	TRBV4-3	TGCGCCAGCAGCCAATCCCTTCCTAGCGGGCGGGTCGAGCAGTACTTC	CASSQSLPSGRVEQYF
TRBJ1-4	NA	NA	TRBV19	TGTGCCAGTAGTACGACGGGTGAAAAACTGTTTTTT	CASSTTGEKLFF
TRBJ2-7	TRBD2	once	TRBV9	TGTGCCAGCAGCGCCTCCCCCGGACTAGCGGTTTACGAGCAGTACTTC	CASSASPGLAVYEQYF
TRBJ1-5	TRBD1	NA	TRBV5-8	TGTGCCAGCAGCTGGGGGGACAGTCCGTCCAGCAATCAGCCCCAGCATTTT	CASSWGDSPSSNQPQHF
TRBJ2-5	NA	NA	TRBV19	TGTGCCAGTAGTATAATGGCGGAAGAGACCCAGTACTTC	CASSIMAEETQYF
TRBJ2-3	TRBD2	NA	TRBV5-4	TGTGCCAGCAGCTCCGGACTAGCGGGAGCAGATACGCAGTATTTT	CASSSGLAGADTQYF
TRBJ2-7	NA	NA	TRBV7-2	TGTGCCAGCAGTCAGCACGAAAACCCCGGACAGTACGAGCAGTACTTC	CASSQHENPGQYEQYF
TRBJ1-5	NA	NA	TRBV19	TGTGCCAGTAGTATTAAGAGGGAACCCCAGCATTTT	CASSIKREPQHF
TRBJ2-7	NA	NA	TRBV13	TGTGCCAGCAGCCCGGCCAGGGGACAATCCTACGAGCAGTACTTC	CASSPARGQSYEQYF
TRBJ1-6	TRBD1	NA	TRBV7-8	TGTGCCAGCAGCTTAGAACAGGGGTTTCGGTCACCCCTCCACTTT	CASSLEQGFRSPLHF
TRBJ1-3	NA	NA	TRBV2	TGTGCCAGATCGGGTCCTGGAAACACCATATATTTT	CARSGPGNTIYF
TRBJ2-3	NA	NA	TRBV5-6	TGTGCCAGCAGCTTCGTGACTCGGGTACTCGATACGCAGTATTTT	CASSFVTRVLDTQYF
TRBJ2-1	NA	once	TRBV19	TGTGCCGTCGAAGTCTACAATGAGCAGTTCTTC	CAVEVYNEQFF
TRBJ2-7	NA	NA	TRBV11-2	TGTGCCAGCAGCTTAGATAGCGCTTCCTACGAGCAGTACTTC	CASSLDSASYEQYF
TRBJ2-5	NA	NA	TRBV5-1	TGCGCCAGCAGCCCCCCGGGGACCAAACAAGAGACCCAGTACTTC	CASSPPGTKQETQYF
TRBJ1-2	NA	NA	TRBV10-2	TGCGCCAGCAGTGAACGGGAAGGCTACACCTTC	CASSEREGYTF
TRBJ2-3	NA	NA	TRBV5-4	TGTGCCAGTGAAGACATAGGGCAGTTGAGAGATACGCAGTATTTT	CASEDIGQLRDTQYF
TRBJ2-6	NA	NA	TRBV29-1	TGCAGCGTTGAAGATTGGGGGCCTGGGGCCAACGTCCTGACTTTC	CSVEDWGPGANVLTF
TRBJ1-2	NA	NA	TRBV6-5	TGTGCCAGCAGTAGGACGCAAGGAGTTGGCTACACCTTC	CASSRTQGVGYTF
TRBJ2-7	TRBD2	NA	TRBV5-6	TGTGCCAGCGGTAGCGGGAGGGCCAACTACGAGCAGTACTTC	CASGSGRANYEQYF
TRBJ2-7	NA	NA	TRBV6-1	TGTGCCAGCAGTGAGATCCGGGGGAGCGGCGAGCAGTACTTC	CASSEIRGSGEQYF
TRBJ1-2	NA	NA	TRBV18	TGTGCCAGCTCACCGGAGGGGACGGGAAAAAACTATGGCTACACCTTC	CASSPEGTGKNYGYTF
TRBJ2-7	TRBD1	once	TRBV11-3	TGTGCCAGCAGCTCATCCGGGACAGGGGACGTGCAGTACTTC	CASSSSGTGDVQYF
TRBJ2-3	NA	NA	TRBV7-2	TGTGCCAGCAGTCACAACACAGATACGCAGTATTTT	CASSHNTDTQYF
TRBJ2-7	NA	NA	TRBV7-6	TGTGCCAGCAGCTTATCTTTCGCACACGAGCAGTACTTC	CASSLSFAHEQYF
TRBJ2-1	NA	NA	TRBV6-5	TGTGCCAGCAGTTATGACAGATCGTCCTCCAATGAGCAGTTCTTC	CASSYDRSSSNEQFF
TRBJ2-2	NA	NA	TRBV29-1	TGCAGCGTTGAAAGTCGGAACACCGGGGAGCTGTTTTTT	CSVESRNTGELFF
TRBJ1-2	NA	NA	TRBV27	TGTGCCAGCAGTTCTGGGGGGAAAGGATATGGCTACACCTTC	CASSSGGKGYGYTF
TRBJ2-3	NA	NA	TRBV30	TGTGCCTGGAGTGTAGGCGGGACTACAGATACGCAGTATTTT	CAWSVGGTTDTQYF
TRBJ2-2	NA	NA	TRBV2	TGTGCCAGCAGTGAAGCGGTACCCGGGGAGCTGTTTTTT	CASSEAVPGELFF
TRBJ2-7	TRBD1	NA	TRBV4-3	TGCGCCAGCAGCCAGGCTTCCACAGGGGGCTCATACGAGCAGTACTTC	CASSQASTGGSYEQYF
TRBJ2-1	NA	NA	TRBV21-1	TGTGCCAGACTGAGACAGGGCGCTGAGCAGTTCTTC	CARLRQGAEQFF